The clone carrying this T cell receptor (beta chain) has only a few counts. Its antigen is not identified. The germline CDR1 and CDR2 sequences are SGHNT and YYREEE (reference sequence). Trimming took off 0 bases at V and 5 bases at J, with 9 bases between the two ends. The CDR3 has 14 residues. This sample was included in a study of T cells after yellow fever vaccination. General study findings and limits: Peaking on day 5 versus 15, the secondary response was faster but weaker. Reappearance after the booster was observed for most primary-vaccination clones (96% CD4, just over 85% CD8). Only a minor proportion of clonotypes was detected across both CD4 and CD8 compartments.

The 5'RACE template-switching step produced TCR cDNA and added a universal primer site and UMIs. TCRdb re-derived calls from the 5' RACE reads in MiXCR, one entry per CDR3 protein. The data show just under 600,000 distinct CDR3 sequences, with approximately 15% seen just once and over 12% held by the top ten. The gene calls are TRBV5-4 and TRBJ2-1, with D uncertain. The receptor's source is a man aged 25-40 years who received the YFV17D yellow fever vaccine. Sequences were derived from PBMCs, sampled on the day of the yellow fever booster vaccination. The CDR3 spells CASSLEGRDNEQFF. CDR3 nucleotide sequence: TGTGCCAGCAGCTTGGAAGGACGGGACAATGAGCAGTTCTTC.